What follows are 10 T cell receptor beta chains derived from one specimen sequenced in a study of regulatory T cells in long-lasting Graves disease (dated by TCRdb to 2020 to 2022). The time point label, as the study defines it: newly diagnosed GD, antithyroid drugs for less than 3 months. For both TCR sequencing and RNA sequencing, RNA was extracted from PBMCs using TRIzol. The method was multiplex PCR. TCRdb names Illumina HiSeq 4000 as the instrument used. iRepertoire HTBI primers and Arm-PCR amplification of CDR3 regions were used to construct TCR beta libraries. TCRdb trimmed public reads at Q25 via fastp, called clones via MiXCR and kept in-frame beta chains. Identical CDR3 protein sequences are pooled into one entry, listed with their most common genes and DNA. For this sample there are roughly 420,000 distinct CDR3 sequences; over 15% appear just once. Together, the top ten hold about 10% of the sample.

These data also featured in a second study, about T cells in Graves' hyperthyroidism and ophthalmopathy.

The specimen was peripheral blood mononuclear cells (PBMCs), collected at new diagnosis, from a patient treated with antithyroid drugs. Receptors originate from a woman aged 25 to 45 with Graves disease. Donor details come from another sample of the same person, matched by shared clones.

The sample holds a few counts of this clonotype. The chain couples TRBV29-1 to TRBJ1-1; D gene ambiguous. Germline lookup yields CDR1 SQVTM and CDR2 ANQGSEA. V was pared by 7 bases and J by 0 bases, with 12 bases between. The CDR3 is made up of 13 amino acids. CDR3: CSAGGGLNTEAFF. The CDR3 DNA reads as TGCAGCGCAGGAGGAGGCCTGAACACTGAAGCTTTCTTT.

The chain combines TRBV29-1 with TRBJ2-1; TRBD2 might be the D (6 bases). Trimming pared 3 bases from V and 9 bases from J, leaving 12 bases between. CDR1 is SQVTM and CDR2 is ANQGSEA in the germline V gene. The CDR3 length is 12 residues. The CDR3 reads CSVDSPSAEQFF. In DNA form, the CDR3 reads TGCAGCGTTGATTCCCCTAGCGCTGAGCAGTTCTTC.

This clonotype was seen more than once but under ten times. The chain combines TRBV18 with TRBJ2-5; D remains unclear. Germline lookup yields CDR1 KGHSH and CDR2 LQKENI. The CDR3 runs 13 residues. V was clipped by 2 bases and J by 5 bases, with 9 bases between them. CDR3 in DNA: TGTGCCAGCTCACCATACGGTGGGGAGACCCAGTACTTC. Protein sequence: CASSPYGGETQYF.

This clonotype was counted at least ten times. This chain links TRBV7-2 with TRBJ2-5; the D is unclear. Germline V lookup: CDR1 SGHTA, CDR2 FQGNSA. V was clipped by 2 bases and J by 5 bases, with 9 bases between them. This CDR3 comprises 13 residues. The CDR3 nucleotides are TGTGCCAGCAGCTTATTCCGGAGCGAGACCCAGTACTTC. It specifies CASSLFRSETQYF.

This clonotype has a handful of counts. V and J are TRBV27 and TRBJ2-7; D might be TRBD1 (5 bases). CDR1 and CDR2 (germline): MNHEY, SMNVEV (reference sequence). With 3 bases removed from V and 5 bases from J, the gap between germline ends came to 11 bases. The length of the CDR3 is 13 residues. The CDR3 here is CASSFSGKNEQYF. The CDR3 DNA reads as TGTGCCAGCAGTTTCTCAGGGAAGAACGAGCAGTACTTC.

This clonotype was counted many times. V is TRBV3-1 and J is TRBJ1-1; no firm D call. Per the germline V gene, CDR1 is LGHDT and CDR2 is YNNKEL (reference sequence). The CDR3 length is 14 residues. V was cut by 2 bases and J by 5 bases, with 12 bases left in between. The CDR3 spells CASSQLGLRTEAFF. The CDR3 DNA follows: TGTGCCAGCAGCCAACTCGGGCTGAGGACTGAAGCTTTCTTT.

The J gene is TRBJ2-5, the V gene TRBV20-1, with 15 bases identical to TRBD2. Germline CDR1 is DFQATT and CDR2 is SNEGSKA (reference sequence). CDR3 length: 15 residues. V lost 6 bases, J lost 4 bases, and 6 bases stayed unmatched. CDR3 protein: CSARTSGRAGETQYF. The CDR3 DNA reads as TGCAGTGCAAGGACTAGCGGGAGGGCTGGAGAGACCCAGTACTTC.

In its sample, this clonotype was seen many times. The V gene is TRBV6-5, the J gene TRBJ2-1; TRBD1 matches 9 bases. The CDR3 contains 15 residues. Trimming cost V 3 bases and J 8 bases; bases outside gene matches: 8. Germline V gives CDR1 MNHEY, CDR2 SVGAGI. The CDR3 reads CASSYQTGGSYEQFF. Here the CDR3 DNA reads TGTGCCAGCAGTTATCAGACAGGGGGTAGTTATGAGCAGTTCTTC.

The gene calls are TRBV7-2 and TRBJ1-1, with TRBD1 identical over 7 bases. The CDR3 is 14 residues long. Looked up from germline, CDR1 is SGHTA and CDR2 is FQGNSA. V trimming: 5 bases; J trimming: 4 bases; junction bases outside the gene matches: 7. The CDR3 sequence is CASSPGGWSTEAFF. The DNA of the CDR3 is TGTGCCAGCAGCCCAGGGGGGTGGAGCACTGAAGCTTTCTTT.

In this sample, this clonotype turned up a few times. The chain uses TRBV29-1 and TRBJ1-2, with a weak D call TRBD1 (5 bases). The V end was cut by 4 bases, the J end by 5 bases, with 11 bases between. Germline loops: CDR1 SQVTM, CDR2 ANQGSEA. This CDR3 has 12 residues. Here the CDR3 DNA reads TGCAGCGTTGTATCAGGGAGGTATGGCTACACCTTC. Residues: CSVVSGRYGYTF.